Listed here is a single TCR beta chain. Its antigen is not identified. TCRdb itself ran the reads through MiXCR, one entry per CDR3 protein. The sample holds a few hundred thousand distinct CDR3 sequences, under 45% seen once. The sample comes from a study of T cell repertoires in cytomegalovirus infection. Germline values: CDR1 LGHNA, CDR2 YNFKEQ. The length of the CDR3 is 19 residues. Trimming cost V 1 base and J 3 bases, with 23 bases left between them. This TCR derives from a human donor in good health (CMV status not recorded). Some clones in this sample may be carry-over from other donors' samples. The sample here was cultured PBMCs, taken from culture after CMV antigen stimulation. The rearrangement uses TRBV4-2 and TRBJ2-3; TRBD1 or TRBD2 may be the D gene (9 bases each). The CDR3 region has the DNA TGTGCCAGCAGCCAAGTTGGAGCGGGGGGACAGGGTTTGACAGATACGCAGTATTTT. Amino acids: CASSQVGAGGQGLTDTQYF.